This T cell receptor (beta chain) comes out of a study of blood T cell repertoires in COVID-19. Overall study context: Sample material is recorded as cDNA or gDNA derived from T cells, B-cell-depleted T cells, or PBMCs.

Each participant's cohort was designated according to participant-reported clinical history. TCRdb keeps only in-frame clones here, not all; method: immunoSEQ multiplex PCR. The sample has around 180,000 clones; approximately 73% are singletons. Trimming took 5 bases from V and 0 from J, leaving 11 bases between them. From germline, CDR1 is SGHKS and CDR2 YYEKEE (reference sequence). This CDR3 region has 14 residues. A single count supports this clone. Sample: PBMCs or T cells enriched from blood (not recorded which). This chain uses TRBV5-5 with TRBJ1-1, with a weak D call TRBD1 (6 bases). The sequence was collected from a woman in her forties or fifties with acute COVID-19. The DNA for the CDR3 is TGTGCCAGCAGTCACCACAGGGTGAACACTGAAGCTTTCTTT. Protein: CASSHHRVNTEAFF.